This T cell receptor (beta chain) was identified in a study of T cells in Graves' hyperthyroidism and ophthalmopathy. The study's findings and limits: Blood held most thyroid clonotypes expanded above 0.001 frequency.

The table lists this clonotype with many counts. No antigen is known for it. RNA transcripts provided the source from which TCR beta CDR3 regions were amplified. The HTBI set primed first-round TCR CDR3 RT-PCR. TCRdb used MiXCR to reprocess the multiplex PCR reads, holding one entry per CDR3 protein. The sample lists roughly 660,000 distinct CDR3 sequences, 17% occurring once. J was trimmed by 0 bases and V by 1 base; bases with no gene match: 1. The CDR3 has 16 amino acids. Germline CDR1 is SEHNR and CDR2 is FQNEAQ (reference sequence). V gene TRBV7-9 combines with J gene TRBJ2-2, with 8 bases lining up with TRBD1. This receptor was taken from a man between 50 and 59 years old with Graves' hyperthyroidism. Sequencing was carried out using blood. Here the CDR3 reads CASSLETGANTGELFF. For the CDR3, the DNA is TGTGCCAGCAGCTTAGAGACAGGGGCGAACACCGGGGAGCTGTTTTTT.